The rows below give T cell receptor beta chains drawn from one sample of a study of blood T cells in healthy people across ages. TCRdb reprocessed the 5' RACE reads via MiXCR and lists one record per CDR3 protein. The sample includes 870,000 or so distinct CDR3 sequences, roughly 26% of them seen just once. Source material: blood. The receptors shown here come from a woman at least 80 years old in good health. Both conserved end residues are part of each CDR3. Fields, in order: J gene, V gene, clone size, D gene, CDR3 DNA, CDR3 protein. D genes are given only for firm matches. Only some rows state a clone size, as once, few, many or a class for expanded clones.

J: TRBJ2-1; V: TRBV6-5; size: many; D: NA; DNA: TGTGCCAGCAGTTACCAGGGATTTCTCCAGCAGTTCTTC; CDR3: CASSYQGFLQQFF
J: TRBJ2-2; V: TRBV11-2; size: NA; D: NA; DNA: TGTGCCAGCAGCCAAGGGACGGGTCAGTGGACCGGGGAGCTGTTTTTT; CDR3: CASSQGTGQWTGELFF
J: TRBJ2-3; V: TRBV10-3; size: NA; D: NA; DNA: TGTGCCATCAGTGAGTCGGACCGCAGGGGAATTACAGATACGCAGTATTTT; CDR3: CAISESDRRGITDTQYF
J: TRBJ2-7; V: TRBV9; size: few; D: TRBD1; DNA: TGTGCCAGCAGCGTGACACAGGGGAAAGACTACGAGCAGTACTTC; CDR3: CASSVTQGKDYEQYF
J: TRBJ2-5; V: TRBV5-6; size: many; D: TRBD2; DNA: TGTGCCAGCAGCTTGGTGAGCGGGGGGGCCGGGAAGACCCAGTACTTC; CDR3: CASSLVSGGAGKTQYF
J: TRBJ1-5; V: TRBV6-2/TRBV6-3; size: NA; D: NA; DNA: TGTGCCAGCAGTTACTCGACCAGGGCGGATCAGCCCCAGCATTTT; CDR3: CASSYSTRADQPQHF
J: TRBJ2-2; V: TRBV6-2/TRBV6-3; size: NA; D: NA; DNA: TGTGCCAGCAGTTCCACGCAAGGCCTAACGGGACCCTGGAACACCGGGGAGCTGTTTTTT; CDR3: CASSSTQGLTGPWNTGELFF
J: TRBJ2-5; V: TRBV6-2/TRBV6-3; size: NA; D: TRBD2; DNA: TGTGCCAGCTGGGGACTAGCGGTGAAAGAGACCCAGTACTTC; CDR3: CASWGLAVKETQYF
J: TRBJ1-1; V: TRBV7-2; size: once; D: NA; DNA: TGTGCCAGCAGCCAGCGAGCAGGGCGCATGAACACTGAAGCTTTCTTT; CDR3: CASSQRAGRMNTEAFF
J: TRBJ2-6; V: TRBV6-2/TRBV6-3; size: many; D: NA; DNA: TGTGCCAGCAGTTACGGGTTTTCACAACGGGGGTCTGGGGCCAACGTCCTGACTTTC; CDR3: CASSYGFSQRGSGANVLTF
J: TRBJ1-5; V: TRBV6-1; size: many; D: NA; DNA: TGTGCCAGCAAAGGGACTCAGGTCCTCAATCAGCCCCAGCATTTT; CDR3: CASKGTQVLNQPQHF
J: TRBJ2-3; V: TRBV29-1; size: NA; D: TRBD2; DNA: TGCAGCGTTGAAGCGGGAGGGGATACGCAGTATTTT; CDR3: CSVEAGGDTQYF
J: TRBJ2-1; V: TRBV18; size: NA; D: NA; DNA: TGTGCCAGCGTACCCAAGACCAACTACAATGAGCAGTTCTTC; CDR3: CASVPKTNYNEQFF
J: TRBJ2-3; V: TRBV27; size: NA; D: TRBD1; DNA: TGTGCCAGCAGTTTCCGAGGGGGCCATAGCACAGATACGCAGTATTTT; CDR3: CASSFRGGHSTDTQYF
J: TRBJ2-7; V: TRBV9; size: NA; D: TRBD2; DNA: TGTGCCAGCAGCGCCGCGGGAGCAGGGAGGGACGAGCAGTACTTC; CDR3: CASSAAGAGRDEQYF
J: TRBJ2-7; V: TRBV7-9; size: NA; D: NA; DNA: TGTGCCACCGTCGGGACCGGAGAGTACGAGCAGTACTTC; CDR3: CATVGTGEYEQYF
J: TRBJ1-1; V: TRBV27; size: few; D: NA; DNA: TGTGCCAGCAGTTTCCACGGAAACACTGAAGCTTTCTTT; CDR3: CASSFHGNTEAFF
J: TRBJ2-1; V: TRBV12-3/TRBV12-4; size: many; D: TRBD1; DNA: TGTGCCAGCAGAGAAGGGACAGGGGGTTGGAATGAGCAGTTCTTC; CDR3: CASREGTGGWNEQFF
J: TRBJ2-1; V: TRBV5-6; size: NA; D: NA; DNA: TGTGCCAGCAGCTTGTCGGCAGGACAAGTTAGGTTCTTC; CDR3: CASSLSAGQVRFF
J: TRBJ1-2; V: TRBV20-1; size: NA; D: NA; DNA: TGCAGTGCTAGAGTCAGCAGCGGTGGCTACACCTTC; CDR3: CSARVSSGGYTF
J: TRBJ1-6; V: TRBV12-3/TRBV12-4; size: NA; D: NA; DNA: TGTGCCAGCACCCAAGGGCAGAACAATTCACCCCTCCACTTT; CDR3: CASTQGQNNSPLHF
J: TRBJ2-7; V: TRBV7-2; size: many; D: TRBD1; DNA: TGTGCCAGCAGCCCTACAGGGGGAGTCTACGAGCAGTACTTC; CDR3: CASSPTGGVYEQYF
J: TRBJ2-7; V: TRBV7-2; size: many; D: TRBD1; DNA: TGTGCCAGCAGCCGCCAGGGACAGGGTTTAGACGAGCAGTACTTC; CDR3: CASSRQGQGLDEQYF
J: TRBJ2-7; V: TRBV28; size: NA; D: NA; DNA: TGTGCCAGCAGGCTTTCCCTACGCGAGCAGTACTTC; CDR3: CASRLSLREQYF
J: TRBJ2-7; V: TRBV20-1; size: NA; D: TRBD2; DNA: TGCAGTGCTCGAGCGGGGGGGATGAACGAGCAGTACTTC; CDR3: CSARAGGMNEQYF